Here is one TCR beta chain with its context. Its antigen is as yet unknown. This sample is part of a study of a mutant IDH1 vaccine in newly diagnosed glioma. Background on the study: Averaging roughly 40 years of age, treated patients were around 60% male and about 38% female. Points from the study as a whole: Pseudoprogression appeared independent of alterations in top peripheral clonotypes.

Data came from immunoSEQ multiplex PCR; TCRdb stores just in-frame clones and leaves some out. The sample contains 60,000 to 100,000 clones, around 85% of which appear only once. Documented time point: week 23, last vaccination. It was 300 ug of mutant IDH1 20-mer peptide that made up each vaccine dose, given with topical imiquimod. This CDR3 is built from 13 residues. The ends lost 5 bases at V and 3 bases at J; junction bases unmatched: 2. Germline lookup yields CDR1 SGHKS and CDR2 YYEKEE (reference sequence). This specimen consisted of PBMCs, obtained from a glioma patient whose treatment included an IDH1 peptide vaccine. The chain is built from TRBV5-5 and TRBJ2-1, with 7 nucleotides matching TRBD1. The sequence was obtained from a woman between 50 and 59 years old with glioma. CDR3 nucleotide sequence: TGTGCCAGCAGTTACAGGGGCTACAATGAGCAGTTCTTC. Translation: CASSYRGYNEQFF.